Shown below are 14 T cell receptor beta chains from a single sample sequenced in a study of T cell changes during pregnancy in multiple sclerosis. Libraries were prepared by immunoSEQ multiplex PCR; TCRdb keeps only in-frame clonotypes and omits some of them. In the table there are 90,000 to 120,000 clones, roughly 90% of which are singletons. Sequencing used peripheral blood, obtained in the third trimester of pregnancy. These receptors all stem from a female donor in good health, enrolled as a control in a pregnancy study.

The chain couples TRBV7-8 to TRBJ1-2; 8 bases fit TRBD1. Germline trimming cut 6 bases from V and 4 bases from J; bases unmatched to any gene: 7. The CDR3 contains 14 residues. Germline V gene lookup returns CDR1 SGHVS and CDR2 FQNEAQ. CDR3: CASRPGQGFYGYTF. In nucleotides, the CDR3 is TGTGCCAGCAGACCAGGACAGGGCTTCTATGGCTACACCTTC.

The chain employs TRBV7-9 and TRBJ2-1; TRBD2 aligns across 10 bases. The CDR3 totals 15 residues. The V gene end was trimmed by 4 bases and the J gene end by 4 bases; junction bases not matched to a gene: 4. From germline, CDR1 is SEHNR and CDR2 FQNEAQ (reference sequence). The CDR3 nucleotides are TGTGCCAGCAGCTCGGGACTAGCGCCATACAATGAGCAGTTCTTC. Residues: CASSSGLAPYNEQFF.

This rearrangement joins TRBV11-2 to TRBJ1-2; D is uncertain. This CDR3 has 13 residues. CDR1 and CDR2 from the germline V gene are SGHAT and FQNNGV. Trimming removed 0 bases from V and 2 bases from J, with 4 bases in between. The CDR3 DNA follows: TGTGCCAGCAGCTTAGAGACAAACTATGGCTACACCTTC. Protein sequence: CASSLETNYGYTF.

The CDR3 bases are TGTGCCAGTAGTATAAGTCGGGAGAACACTGAAGCTTTCTTT. The encoded protein is CASSISRENTEAFF. The chain is built from TRBV19 and TRBJ1-1; unclear D gene. The CDR3 runs 14 residues. Germline V gene lookup returns CDR1 LNHDA and CDR2 SQIVND (reference sequence). V was cut by 2 bases and J by 1 base, with 8 bases left in between.

The V call is TRBV4-2, the J call TRBJ2-7; the match to TRBD2 covers 12 bases. The V and J ends lost 4 bases and 3 bases, in that order; junction bases with no gene match: 4. CDR3 length equals 15 residues. Germline V CDR1 and CDR2: LGHNA, YNFKEQ. The CDR3 here is CASSRTSGDIYEQYF. Written as DNA, the CDR3 is TGTGCCAGCAGCCGGACTAGCGGGGATATCTACGAGCAGTACTTC.

The J gene is TRBJ2-3, the V gene TRBV10-3; 10 positions match TRBD2. Germline V gene data show CDR1 as ENHRY and CDR2 as SYGVKD. The CDR3 extends over 15 amino acids. V trimming: 6 bases; J trimming: 2 bases; junction bases outside the gene matches: 5. The CDR3 here is CAIRRTSGDTDTQYF. The CDR3, as DNA: TGTGCCATCAGGCGTACTAGCGGGGACACAGATACGCAGTATTTT.

This sequence joins TRBV18 and TRBJ1-2; 9 bases agree with TRBD1. Per germline, CDR1 KGHSH and CDR2 LQKENI. The CDR3 length is 14 residues. Losses at the gene ends were 2 bases for V and 4 bases for J; bases not matched to a gene: 2. The CDR3 sequence is CASSPEGQGYGYTF. In DNA form, the CDR3 reads TGTGCCAGCTCACCAGAGGGACAGGGCTATGGCTACACCTTC.

The chain has TRBV27 and TRBJ1-1; TRBD1 is a possible D gene (6 bases). V was trimmed by 2 bases and J by 3 bases, leaving 13 bases between them. Germline assignment: CDR1 MNHEY and CDR2 SMNVEV (reference sequence). This CDR3 region has 15 residues. DNA of the CDR3: TGTGCCAGCAGTTTAGCGGGGGGCGCAGACACTGAAGCTTTCTTT. It is translated as CASSLAGGADTEAFF.

The chain recombines TRBV9 with TRBJ2-2; D is possibly TRBD2 (5 bases). This CDR3 contains 16 residues. Per the germline V gene, CDR1 is SGDLS and CDR2 is YYNGEE. Between the trimmed V and J ends, which lost 4 bases and 0 bases, there was a span of 13 bases. CDR3: CASSPRTGSNTGELFF. For the CDR3, the DNA is TGTGCCAGCAGCCCCCGGACTGGATCGAACACCGGGGAGCTGTTTTTT. Together with reference TRBV9 and TRBJ2-2, the CDR3 gives the full variable domain: DSGVTQTPKHLITATGQRVTLRCSPRSGDLSVYWYQQSLDQGLQFLIQYYNGEERAKGNILERFSAQQFPDLHSELNLSSLELGDSALYFCASSPRTGSNTGELFFGEGSRLTVL.

The chain couples TRBV9 to TRBJ2-1, with 13 bases fitting TRBD2. The CDR3 is 15 residues long. J was trimmed by 12 bases and V by 3 bases; bases with no gene match: 9. CDR1 SGDLS and CDR2 YYNGEE come from the germline V gene. CDR3 in DNA: TGTGCCAGCAGCGATACTAGCGGGGGGGCCGAAAGGCAGTTCTTC. Residues: CASSDTSGGAERQFF.

A single count supports this clone. V gene TRBV6-5 combines with J gene TRBJ2-7; TRBD1 might be the D (6 bases). Germline assignment: CDR1 MNHEY and CDR2 SVGAGI. V was shortened by 0 bases and J by 6 bases, with 9 bases between the two germline ends. The length of the CDR3 is 13 residues. CDR3 amino acids: CASSYSGAREQYF. CDR3 DNA sequence: TGTGCCAGCAGTTACTCGGGGGCCCGCGAGCAGTACTTC.

The chain employs TRBV5-1 and TRBJ1-1; TRBD1 is a possible D gene (5 bases). The CDR3 is 14 residues long. Trimming stripped 4 bases from V and 4 bases from J, with 14 bases between. From germline, CDR1 is SGHRS and CDR2 YFSETQ. CDR3 DNA sequence: TGCGCCAGCAGCCCTGGAGAAAGGGGCACTGAAGCTTTCTTT. Amino acids: CASSPGERGTEAFF.

This clone was recorded only once. The chain employs TRBV10-3 and TRBJ2-5, with TRBD2 matching 8 bases. Trimming at V came to 0 bases and at J to 5 bases, leaving 8 bases not matched to a gene. In germline, CDR1 is ENHRY, CDR2 SYGVKD. The CDR3 extends over 16 amino acids. In nucleotides, the CDR3 is TGTGCCATCAGTGAGTCTTCTCTGCGGGGGGAGGAGACCCAGTACTTC. Amino acids: CAISESSLRGEETQYF.

The J gene is TRBJ1-4, the V gene TRBV7-2; tentatively, D is TRBD1 (6 bases). CDR3 size: 15 residues. Trimming removed 5 bases from V and 7 bases from J, with 17 bases in between. CDR1 is SGHTA and CDR2 is FQGNSA in the germline V gene. CDR3 nucleotides: TGTGCCAGCAGCCCTGGGGGACATGGGCGTGAAAAACTGTTTTTT. It codes for CASSPGGHGREKLFF.